This T cell receptor beta chain is from a study of CD8 T cells in Susac syndrome. The germline CDR1 and CDR2 sequences are SEHNR and FQNEAQ (reference sequence). The V end was cut by 2 bases, the J end by 6 bases, with 13 bases between. This CDR3 comprises 14 residues. RNA, at roughly 0.45 to 1 ug, was reverse transcribed with random hexamers. TCRdb re-called the immunoSEQ multiplex PCR reads with MiXCR, one entry per CDR3 protein. Here the sample spans 150,000 to 160,000 distinct CDR3 sequences, just under 97% being singletons. The chain joins TRBV7-9 to TRBJ1-2; the D gene is possibly TRBD1 (5 bases). The sequence was obtained from a human donor with multiple sclerosis. Sequencing was performed on CD8+ T cells from PBMCs. CDR3 sequence: CASSLMLGQDGYTF. The CDR3 DNA reads TGTGCCAGCAGCTTAATGTTAGGACAAGATGGCTACACCTTC.